One and the same sample provided the 26 T cell receptor beta chains below, sequenced in a study of T cell repertoires in cytomegalovirus infection. A single record per CDR3 protein comes from TCRdb applying MiXCR to the reads. This table holds hundreds of thousands of distinct CDR3 sequences, approximately 33% found once. These TCRs are of unknown antigen specificity. This material consisted of cultured PBMCs, taken from culture after CMV antigen stimulation. The origin of the receptors is a human donor in good health (CMV status not recorded). Some clones in this sample may be carry-over from other donors' samples.

The chain combines TRBV20-1 with TRBJ2-3; 8 bases align to TRBD2. V gave up 0 bases and J gave up 9 bases; unmatched junction bases: 11. Germline V gene lookup returns CDR1 DFQATT and CDR2 SNEGSKA (reference sequence). The CDR3 has 15 residues. The CDR3 coding sequence is TGCAGTGCTAGAGACGGGGGGGCCTCCGTGAGGACGCAGTATTTT. This encodes CSARDGGASVRTQYF.

This clonotype was detected only a few times. The V and J genes are TRBV28 and TRBJ2-7; D unresolved. Trimming pared 9 bases from V and 2 bases from J, leaving 11 bases between. The CDR3 loop spans 12 amino acids. Germline CDR1 and CDR2: MDHEN and SYDVKM. CDR3 sequence reads: CASLSIAYEQYF. The CDR3, as DNA: TGTGCCAGTCTGAGTATAGCCTACGAGCAGTACTTC. Filled out from reference TRBV28 and TRBJ2-7, the complete variable domain reads DVKVTQSSRYLVKRTGEKVFLECVQDMDHENMFWYRQDPGLGLRLIYFSYDVKMKEKGDIPEGYSVSREKKERFSLILESASTNQTSMYLCASLSIAYEQYFGPGTRLTVT.

This clonotype was detected a few times. The chain couples TRBV12-3 or TRBV12-4 to TRBJ2-3, with D unresolved. The CDR3 loop spans 15 amino acids. V gave up 2 bases and J gave up 1 base, with 10 bases separating them. This chain's CDR3 is CASSLFSAGTDTQYF. The CDR3 DNA sequence: TGTGCCAGCAGTTTATTCTCGGCCGGCACAGATACGCAGTATTTT.

The chain links TRBV11-3 to TRBJ2-1; TRBD2 agrees at 7 bases. Germline V lookup: CDR1 SGHNT, CDR2 YENEEA. There are 15 residues in the CDR3. The trim removed 5 bases at V and 0 bases at J, leaving 4 bases unmatched. In DNA form, the CDR3 reads TGTGCCAGCAGCGATCTAGCGGACTCCTACAATGAGCAGTTCTTC. Its translation is CASSDLADSYNEQFF. The variable domain in full, completed from reference TRBV11-3 and TRBJ2-1, reads EAGVVQSPRYKIIEKKQPVAFWCNPISGHNTLYWYLQNLGQGPELLIRYENEEAVDDSQLPKDRFSAERLKGVDSTLKIQPAELGDSAVYLCASSDLADSYNEQFFGPGTRLTVL.

This chain joins TRBV7-6 and TRBJ2-5; unclear D gene. Germline values: CDR1 SGHVS, CDR2 FNYEAQ. Trimming took off 1 base at V and 5 bases at J, with 5 bases between the two ends. This CDR3 region has 12 residues. In DNA, the CDR3 is TGTGCCAGCAGCTTAGACTACGAGACCCAGTACTTC. Translating gives CASSLDYETQYF.

The table lists this clonotype with many counts. The rearrangement joins TRBV7-2 to TRBJ2-2; TRBD2 matches 8 bases. The ends lost 1 base at V and 4 bases at J; junction bases unmatched: 8. Germline lookup yields CDR1 SGHTA and CDR2 FQGNSA. There are 17 residues in the CDR3. The CDR3 nucleotides are TGTGCCAGCAGCTTAGTGGGGCGGGAGGTGGGCACCGGGGAGCTGTTTTTT. This gives the protein CASSLVGREVGTGELFF.

Only a few counts were recorded for this clonotype. The chain has TRBV12-3 or TRBV12-4 and TRBJ1-5; tentative D call: TRBD1 (6 bases). The length of the CDR3 is 13 residues. V gave up 5 bases and J gave up 3 bases, with 8 bases separating them. The CDR3 nucleotides read TGTGCCAGCAGTAGACAGGACAATCAGCCCCAGCATTTT. This codes for CASSRQDNQPQHF.

The V gene is TRBV28, the J gene TRBJ2-3; 8 nucleotides match TRBD2. The CDR3 has 19 residues. The germline CDR1 and CDR2 sequences are MDHEN and SYDVKM. The V gene end was trimmed by 3 bases and the J gene end by 1 base; junction bases not matched to a gene: 15. The CDR3 sequence: CASSFGYRATSGRTDTQYF. The CDR3 nucleotides are TGTGCCAGCAGTTTTGGTTACAGGGCTACTAGCGGACGCACAGATACGCAGTATTTT.

The chain carries TRBV20-1 and TRBJ1-1; D may be TRBD1 (5 bases). CDR1 and CDR2 (germline): DFQATT, SNEGSKA (reference sequence). This CDR3 spans 13 amino acids. Trimming pared 6 bases from V and 5 bases from J, leaving 16 bases between. CDR3 sequence reads: CSAPGRTGTEAFF. CDR3 DNA sequence: TGCAGTGCCCCGGGAAGAACAGGAACTGAAGCTTTCTTT.

This clonotype was detected ten times or more. The chain is built from TRBV7-6 and TRBJ2-7, with TRBD1 as a possible D gene (7 bases). Germline V gene data show CDR1 as SGHVS and CDR2 as FNYEAQ. This CDR3 contains 15 residues. The V gene lost 5 bases and the J gene lost 1 base, with 15 bases spanning the gap. CDR3 loop: CASSIQGGPSYEQYF. The CDR3 nucleotides are TGTGCCAGCAGCATCCAGGGGGGTCCATCCTACGAGCAGTACTTC.

In this sample, this clonotype turned up a few times. The chain couples TRBV7-2 to TRBJ2-3; D gene uncertain. The CDR3 is 13 residues long. The germline V gene has CDR1 SGHTA and CDR2 FQGNSA. Trimming pared 5 bases from V and 5 bases from J, leaving 11 bases between. CDR3 nucleotides: TGTGCCAGCAGCGTGGAACATGGAGATACGCAGTATTTT. It codes for CASSVEHGDTQYF.

In its sample, this clonotype was seen a few times. The V and J genes are TRBV4-2 and TRBJ2-1, with D hard to call. Trimming left V 0 bases short and J 7 bases short, with 19 bases between. CDR3 size: 17 residues. Per the germline V gene, CDR1 is LGHNA and CDR2 is YNFKEQ. The CDR3 coding sequence is TGTGCCAGCAGCCAAGAACCGAGTCGACTCCCCATGAATGAGCAGTTCTTC. This gives the protein CASSQEPSRLPMNEQFF.

The rearrangement links TRBV2 to TRBJ2-7; either TRBD1 or TRBD2 may supply D (6 bases each). Germline-derived CDR1 and CDR2 are SNHLY and FYNNEI. The CDR3 totals 16 residues. Trimming shortened V by 2 bases and J by 2 bases, and 16 bases separated the two germline ends. This chain's CDR3 is CASSEPPGALTYEQYF. CDR3 bases: TGTGCCAGCAGTGAACCTCCGGGGGCGTTAACCTACGAGCAGTACTTC.

At least ten counts were recorded for this clonotype. The chain links TRBV7-2 to TRBJ2-1; 8 nucleotides line up with TRBD2. Germline V lookup: CDR1 SGHTA, CDR2 FQGNSA. With 3 bases clipped from V and 9 bases from J, the junction kept 10 bases outside the gene matches. CDR3 length equals 15 residues. CDR3 in DNA: TGTGCCAGCAGCTTTTTCGGGGGGGTTCTAAGTGAGCAGTTCTTC. Its translation: CASSFFGGVLSEQFF.

The rearrangement links TRBV7-2 to TRBJ2-3, with a possible D match to TRBD1 (6 bases). The CDR3 consists of 15 residues. CDR1 SGHTA and CDR2 FQGNSA come from the germline V gene. The ends were cut back, 2 bases at V and 1 base at J, with 10 bases in the middle. In DNA form, the CDR3 reads TGTGCCAGCAGCTTACAGGGGACCGGCACAGATACGCAGTATTTT. Its translation: CASSLQGTGTDTQYF.

V is TRBV19 and J is TRBJ2-2; 11 positions agree with TRBD1. CDR3 length: 14 residues. The germline V gene encodes CDR1 LNHDA and CDR2 SQIVND (reference sequence). V shed 7 bases, J shed 6 bases, and the junction held 4 bases outside the gene matches. The CDR3 DNA is TGTGCCAGTATGGGACAGGGGGTCCCCGGGGAGCTGTTTTTT. The encoded protein is CASMGQGVPGELFF. The whole variable domain, filled in from reference TRBV19 and TRBJ2-2, reads DGGITQSPKYLFRKEGQNVTLSCEQNLNHDAMYWYRQDPGQGLRLIYYSQIVNDFQKGDIAEGYSVSREKKESFPLTVTSAQKNPTAFYLCASMGQGVPGELFFGEGSRLTVL.

The V call is TRBV2, the J call TRBJ1-2; D is unclear. Germline CDR1 is SNHLY and CDR2 is FYNNEI. Trimming pared 7 bases from V and 0 bases from J, leaving 3 bases between. CDR3 size: 11 residues. As DNA, the CDR3 is TGTGCCAGCACGACTAACTATGGCTACACCTTC. Residues: CASTTNYGYTF. The whole variable domain, remainder taken from reference TRBV2 and TRBJ1-2, is EPEVTQTPSHQVTQMGQEVILRCVPISNHLYFYWYRQILGQKVEFLVSFYNNEISEKSEIFDDQFSVERPDGSNFTLKIRSTKLEDSAMYFCASTTNYGYTFGSGTRLTVV.

In its sample, this clonotype was seen a few times. CDR3 amino acids: CASSLALGGKGSYEQYF. The CDR3 bases are TGTGCCAGCAGTTTAGCGCTAGGGGGAAAAGGCTCCTACGAGCAGTACTTC. The chain links TRBV12-3 or TRBV12-4 to TRBJ2-7; a weak D match, TRBD1 (6 bases). This CDR3 is built from 17 residues. Trimming pared 0 bases from V and 0 bases from J, leaving 15 bases between.

The V and J genes are TRBV11-2 and TRBJ1-3, with no clear D. CDR1 is SGHAT, CDR2 FQNNGV, per germline. V lost 1 base to trimming and J lost 2 bases, with 6 bases between them. The CDR3 is made up of 14 amino acids. The CDR3 DNA reads TGTGCCAGCAGCTTAGGGAGTGCTGGAAACACCATATATTTT. This codes for CASSLGSAGNTIYF.

This clonotype appeared a few times. The genes are TRBV28 and TRBJ2-7; maybe TRBD1 (6 bases). The CDR3 contains 15 residues. Germline assignment: CDR1 MDHEN and CDR2 SYDVKM. V was pared by 8 bases and J by 2 bases, with 19 bases between. Here the CDR3 reads CASGFPSQGTYEQYF. In nucleotides, the CDR3 is TGTGCCAGCGGGTTCCCTTCACAGGGAACCTACGAGCAGTACTTC.

This chain links TRBV5-1 with TRBJ2-1, with 11 bases matching TRBD2. With V trimmed by 0 bases and J by 3 bases, 14 bases remained unmatched. Germline V gene sequence: CDR1 SGHRS, CDR2 YFSETQ. The CDR3 has 20 residues. The DNA for the CDR3 is TGCGCCAGCAGCTTGGGGTGGGCTAGCGGGGGGTCACGGCGCTACAATGAGCAGTTCTTC. This codes for CASSLGWASGGSRRYNEQFF.

This clonotype has ten or more counts. The chain uses TRBV11-2 and TRBJ2-1; 12 bases map to TRBD1. V lost 6 bases, J lost 4 bases, and 4 bases stayed unmatched. The germline V gene has CDR1 SGHAT and CDR2 FQNNGV. The CDR3 sequence is 15 residues long. The CDR3, as DNA: TGTGCCAGCAGTCGGGACAGGGGGCAATACAATGAGCAGTTCTTC. Translated, it gives CASSRDRGQYNEQFF. The variable domain in full, with the rest retrieved from reference TRBV11-2 and TRBJ2-1, is EAGVAQSPRYKIIEKRQSVAFWCNPISGHATLYWYQQILGQGPKLLIQFQNNGVVDDSQLPKDRFSAERLKGVDSTLKIQPAKLEDSAVYLCASSRDRGQYNEQFFGPGTRLTVL.

This clonotype has a handful of counts. V and J are TRBV20-1 and TRBJ2-1; 9 bases are shared with TRBD2. V lost 3 bases to trimming and J lost 3 bases; unmatched junction nucleotides: 0. Per the germline V gene, CDR1 is DFQATT and CDR2 is SNEGSKA (reference sequence). The CDR3 contains 13 residues. Here the CDR3 reads CSASSGGYNEQFF. CDR3 nucleotides: TGCAGTGCTAGTAGCGGGGGCTACAATGAGCAGTTCTTC.

This clonotype has at least ten counts. The chain is built from TRBV4-3 and TRBJ1-2; 9 bases are shared with TRBD1. The V gene's germline CDR1 is LGHNA and CDR2 YSLEER. V trimming: 3 bases; J trimming: 4 bases; junction bases outside the gene matches: 9. This CDR3 has 16 residues. This CDR3 reads CASSHGTGRLSYGYTF. DNA for the CDR3: TGCGCCAGCAGCCACGGGACAGGGCGACTTAGCTATGGCTACACCTTC.

This clonotype was picked up many times. This rearrangement joins TRBV7-2 to TRBJ1-1; D unresolved. The CDR3 length is 13 residues. CDR1 is SGHTA, CDR2 FQGNSA, per germline. V gave up 5 bases and J gave up 1 base, with 8 bases separating them. The CDR3 loop reads CASSPRENTEAFF. The CDR3 region has the DNA TGTGCCAGCAGCCCTAGGGAGAACACTGAAGCTTTCTTT.

V gene TRBV6-2 or TRBV6-3 combines with J gene TRBJ2-5; D ambiguous. The CDR3 is 14 amino acids. V was clipped by 2 bases and J by 2 bases, with 9 bases between them. Germline-derived CDR1 and CDR2 are MNHEY and SVGEGT. The CDR3: CASSYKPIQETQYF. CDR3 bases: TGTGCCAGCAGTTACAAGCCAATACAAGAGACCCAGTACTTC.